This T cell receptor beta chain was recorded in a study of blood T cells in healthy people across ages. Whole-study findings and limits: The lack of PBMC sorting stopped any conclusive naive versus antigen-experienced comparison.

Alongside a J-beta primer mix, a sample-barcoded 5' primer served in a second PCR lasting roughly 7 to 12 cycles. TCRdb called the 5' RACE reads again in MiXCR, with one record for every CDR3 protein. The repertoire includes 550,000 to 750,000 distinct CDR3 sequences, around 20% of them detected once, and 3.5% to 4% sits in the top ten. This clonotype was seen a few times. Its antigen is not known. The germline V gene has CDR1 SQVTM and CDR2 ANQGSEA. V lost 4 bases and J 10 bases, leaving 17 bases between the germline ends. The CDR3 contains 12 residues. This chain links TRBV29-1 with TRBJ2-7, with a tentative D call TRBD2 (5 bases). The sequencing sample was made of blood. This clonotype originated in a man between 65 and 80 years old in good health. The CDR3 spells CSVAEGIERQYF. CDR3 bases: TGCAGCGTTGCTGAGGGTATAGAACGACAGTACTTC.